These T cell receptor beta chains were read from a single sample in a study of technical replicates of blood from a handful of donors. Sequencing was performed with immunoSEQ multiplex PCR; in TCRdb, only in-frame clones are kept and a portion is missing. The sample yields tens of thousands of clones, roughly nine tenths seen once. Sequenced: PBMCs. The receptors derive from a human donor in good health. Some clones in this sample may be carry-over from other donors' samples. The CDR3 runs from the conserved cysteine through the conserved F or W. Each record gives: CDR3 DNA, CDR3 protein, D gene, clone size, J gene, V gene. A D gene is named only where the DNA matches it firmly. Only some rows state a clone size, as once, few, many or a class for expanded clones.

CDR3nt: TGTGCCAGCAGCCTGGGACAGGCGAGTACCTATGGCTACACCTTC
CDR3aa: CASSLGQASTYGYTF
d_gene: TRBD1
abundance: .
j_gene: TRBJ1-2
v_gene: TRBV11-1

CDR3nt: TGTGCCAGCAGCTTCGTGGGCGGGACCTACAATGAGCAGTTCTTC
CDR3aa: CASSFVGGTYNEQFF
d_gene: .
abundance: once
j_gene: TRBJ2-1
v_gene: TRBV7-2

CDR3nt: TGCGCCAGCAGCCAAGTGACCGAGGCCACAGATACGCAGTATTTT
CDR3aa: CASSQVTEATDTQYF
d_gene: .
abundance: .
j_gene: TRBJ2-3
v_gene: TRBV4-1

CDR3nt: TGTGCCGAGCTTGGCCCGGGACAAAACACCGGGGAGCTGTTTTTT
CDR3aa: CAELGPGQNTGELFF
d_gene: .
abundance: .
j_gene: TRBJ2-2
v_gene: TRBV7-2

CDR3nt: TGTGCCAGCAGTGTCGACAGGGCACCTGGGGCCAACGTCCTGACTTTC
CDR3aa: CASSVDRAPGANVLTF
d_gene: TRBD1
abundance: .
j_gene: TRBJ2-6
v_gene: TRBV27

CDR3nt: TGTGCCAGCAGCCCAAGGGACAGGGGGAGCAATCAGCCCCAGCATTTT
CDR3aa: CASSPRDRGSNQPQHF
d_gene: TRBD1
abundance: .
j_gene: TRBJ1-5
v_gene: TRBV11-3

CDR3nt: TGTGCCAGCAGCTTCGGGACAGGGGTAAAGCGGCAGTACTTC
CDR3aa: CASSFGTGVKRQYF
d_gene: TRBD1
abundance: .
j_gene: TRBJ2-7
v_gene: TRBV7-8

CDR3nt: TGTGCCAGCTCCCTTCGTGGCGGGGTCGATGGCTACACCTTC
CDR3aa: CASSLRGGVDGYTF
d_gene: .
abundance: .
j_gene: TRBJ1-2
v_gene: TRBV2

CDR3nt: TGCGCCAGCAGCTTGGAATTCCCGGGACAGGACTATGGCTACACCTTC
CDR3aa: CASSLEFPGQDYGYTF
d_gene: TRBD1
abundance: .
j_gene: TRBJ1-2
v_gene: TRBV5-1

CDR3nt: TGTGCCAGCAGCGCCCGGGACAGGGGGGAGGAAAAACTGTTTTTT
CDR3aa: CASSARDRGEEKLFF
d_gene: TRBD1
abundance: .
j_gene: TRBJ1-4
v_gene: TRBV9

CDR3nt: TGTGCCAGCAGCAAGCTAGTTATTCCCGGGGAGCTGTTTTTT
CDR3aa: CASSKLVIPGELFF
d_gene: .
abundance: .
j_gene: TRBJ2-2
v_gene: TRBV7-2

CDR3nt: TGTGCCATCAGTGCAAGGGGGCGCGAGCAGTACTTC
CDR3aa: CAISARGREQYF
d_gene: TRBD1
abundance: .
j_gene: TRBJ2-7
v_gene: TRBV10-3

CDR3nt: TGTGCCAGCAGCCCCACTAGCGGATCCTACAATGAGCAGTTCTTC
CDR3aa: CASSPTSGSYNEQFF
d_gene: TRBD2
abundance: .
j_gene: TRBJ2-1
v_gene: TRBV5-5

CDR3nt: TGCAGTGCTACGGACAGCTATGGCTACACCTTC
CDR3aa: CSATDSYGYTF
d_gene: .
abundance: .
j_gene: TRBJ1-2
v_gene: TRBV20-1

CDR3nt: TGTGCCAGTAGTATAGATCCGGCAGGCCTGAACACTGAAGCTTTCTTT
CDR3aa: CASSIDPAGLNTEAFF
d_gene: .
abundance: .
j_gene: TRBJ1-1
v_gene: TRBV19

CDR3nt: TGCGCCAGCAGCTTGGTCGGGGGAGCAACTAATGAAAAACTGTTTTTT
CDR3aa: CASSLVGGATNEKLFF
d_gene: .
abundance: .
j_gene: TRBJ1-4
v_gene: TRBV5-1

CDR3nt: TGCGCCAGCAGCCCCCAGGGGTTTTATGGCTACACCTTC
CDR3aa: CASSPQGFYGYTF
d_gene: .
abundance: .
j_gene: TRBJ1-2
v_gene: TRBV4-1

CDR3nt: TGTGCCAGCAGTATTAGCGGGGGGGCCACGGTTGAGCAGTTCTTC
CDR3aa: CASSISGGATVEQFF
d_gene: TRBD2
abundance: .
j_gene: TRBJ2-1
v_gene: TRBV5-6

CDR3nt: TGTGCCAGCAGCTTAGGATTGGGGACTAGCCCTCTCGAGCAGTACTTC
CDR3aa: CASSLGLGTSPLEQYF
d_gene: TRBD2
abundance: .
j_gene: TRBJ2-7
v_gene: TRBV7-2

CDR3nt: TGCGCCAGCAGCCAGCGACAGGGGCTTAATGAAAAACTGTTTTTT
CDR3aa: CASSQRQGLNEKLFF
d_gene: TRBD1
abundance: once
j_gene: TRBJ1-4
v_gene: TRBV4-3

CDR3nt: TGTGCCAGTAGTTTCAACGGGGAAGGTGAAAAACTGTTTTTT
CDR3aa: CASSFNGEGEKLFF
d_gene: .
abundance: .
j_gene: TRBJ1-4
v_gene: TRBV19

CDR3nt: TGCAGCGACGACAGGGAAACTGAAGCTTTCTTT
CDR3aa: CSDDRETEAFF
d_gene: TRBD1
abundance: .
j_gene: TRBJ1-1
v_gene: TRBV29-1

CDR3nt: TGTGCCTGGAGCGGTTCGCGGGTAACCTACGAGCAGTACTTC
CDR3aa: CAWSGSRVTYEQYF
d_gene: .
abundance: .
j_gene: TRBJ2-7
v_gene: TRBV30

CDR3nt: TGTGCCAGCAGCGCAGCCACCTCGGGACAGGGTATCTATGGCTACACCTTC
CDR3aa: CASSAATSGQGIYGYTF
d_gene: TRBD1
abundance: .
j_gene: TRBJ1-2
v_gene: TRBV9

CDR3nt: TGTGCCAGCAGCTTAGTTCGGGGAAACTACGAGCAGTACTTC
CDR3aa: CASSLVRGNYEQYF
d_gene: .
abundance: .
j_gene: TRBJ2-7
v_gene: TRBV7-2

CDR3nt: TGTGCCAGCAGTGAAGGGAGAGGGGGTTATGGACAGCCCCAGCATTTT
CDR3aa: CASSEGRGGYGQPQHF
d_gene: .
abundance: once
j_gene: TRBJ1-5
v_gene: TRBV6-1

CDR3nt: TGCGCCAGCAGCTTGGGGGGAACTAGATTCGGGACCCAGTACTTC
CDR3aa: CASSLGGTRFGTQYF
d_gene: .
abundance: .
j_gene: TRBJ2-5
v_gene: TRBV5-1

CDR3nt: TGTGCCAGCAGTGAACATGCCAGGGGCCCCACCGGGGAGCTGTTTTTT
CDR3aa: CASSEHARGPTGELFF
d_gene: .
abundance: .
j_gene: TRBJ2-2
v_gene: TRBV2

CDR3nt: TGTGCCAGCAGCCTCTCGGGGACAAATAAAGAGACCCAGTACTTC
CDR3aa: CASSLSGTNKETQYF
d_gene: .
abundance: .
j_gene: TRBJ2-5
v_gene: TRBV7-3

CDR3nt: TGTGCCAGCAGCGGCCAGGGTAACCTCAATCAGCCCCAGCATTTT
CDR3aa: CASSGQGNLNQPQHF
d_gene: .
abundance: .
j_gene: TRBJ1-5
v_gene: TRBV7-2

CDR3nt: TGTGCCAGCAGTTTTTTTGGGAGTGGGCGGAGCTACGAGCAGTACTTC
CDR3aa: CASSFFGSGRSYEQYF
d_gene: .
abundance: .
j_gene: TRBJ2-7
v_gene: TRBV27

CDR3nt: TGTGCCAGCAGTGAACTTGGGGGGGCGGACGATGGCTACACCTTC
CDR3aa: CASSELGGADDGYTF
d_gene: .
abundance: .
j_gene: TRBJ1-2
v_gene: TRBV25-1

CDR3nt: TGTGCCAGCAGTGGGGACAGGGGGGCTGAAAAACTGTTTTTT
CDR3aa: CASSGDRGAEKLFF
d_gene: TRBD1
abundance: .
j_gene: TRBJ1-4
v_gene: TRBV27

CDR3nt: TGTGCCAGCAGCTTTTGGCGGGGTGAGCAGTTCTTC
CDR3aa: CASSFWRGEQFF
d_gene: .
abundance: few
j_gene: TRBJ2-1
v_gene: TRBV5-8